The sequence of this T cell receptor (beta chain) was determined in a study of T cell responses to AZD1222 COVID-19 vaccine. Study-wide context: Pooling was applied to second doses at about 4 or about 12 weeks.

On this clone: Its antigen remains unidentified.

Generated by immunoSEQ multiplex PCR, the TCRdb table keeps only in-frame clones and is missing some. Of approximately 140,000 clones listed, roughly 90% were seen once; the top ten hold 2.5% to 3.5%. Study-level findings and limits: Every sample of the repertoires postdated the peak T cell response. Among those given AZD1222, only 5 to 7 were seropositive at baseline. Vaccination with two AZD1222 doses was followed by a rise in Spike-specific TCR breadth and depth.

CDR1 MDHEN and CDR2 SYDVKM come from the germline V gene. V dropped 6 bases and J dropped 3; count of bases not matched to a gene: 4. The CDR3 is made up of 14 amino acids. This receptor was obtained from an adult in good health. This sample comprised peripheral blood, obtained on day 0 of AZD1222 vaccination. This chain joins TRBV28 and TRBJ2-3, with 9 bases lining up with TRBD1. The CDR3, as DNA: TGTGCCAGCAGGGGGGACAGGGAAACAGATACGCAGTATTTT. Its protein is CASRGDRETDTQYF.